This T cell receptor beta chain was sequenced for a study of blood T cell repertoires in COVID-19. TCRdb's table, derived via immunoSEQ multiplex PCR, lists solely in-frame clones and lacks some. This sample has around 27,000 clones, with 75% to 85% found just once. V was shortened by 6 bases and J by 6 bases, with 18 bases between the two germline ends. The germline V gene has CDR1 LNHDA and CDR2 SQIVND (reference sequence). This CDR3 is built from 15 residues. This TCR derives from a man between 65 and 80 years old with active COVID-19. Sequenced: peripheral blood. This chain joins TRBV19 and TRBJ1-5; D perhaps matches TRBD1 (5 bases). The chain's CDR3 is CASSRPTGGGQPQHF. CDR3 DNA: TGTGCCAGTAGCCGCCCGACGGGGGGGGGTCAGCCCCAGCATTTT.